These 5 T cell receptor beta chains originate from one sample sequenced in a study of blood T cell repertoires in COVID-19. TCRdb's copy holds only in-frame clones and misses some; the assay was immunoSEQ multiplex PCR. The repertoire includes roughly 500,000 clones, around 89% of them detected once, and roughly 1.9% sits in the top ten. Sequenced material: PBMCs or T cells enriched from blood (not recorded which). These receptors were collected from a woman aged 40 to 50 who had recovered from COVID-19.

This clone was seen more than once but under ten times. V usage is TRBV6-2 or TRBV6-3 and J usage is TRBJ2-2, with D possibly being TRBD1 (5 bases). The CDR3 has 17 amino acids. Germline V gene data show CDR1 as MNHEY and CDR2 as SVGEGT. Trimming removed 4 bases from V and 0 bases from J, with 15 bases in between. CDR3 protein: CASSFALRRANTGELFF. Written as DNA, the CDR3 is TGTGCCAGCAGTTTCGCCCTCCGCAGGGCGAACACCGGGGAGCTGTTTTTT.

The J gene is TRBJ1-2, the V gene TRBV4-1; 7 bases fit TRBD1. Losses at the gene ends were 3 bases for V and 3 bases for J; bases not matched to a gene: 7. Germline assignment: CDR1 MGHRA and CDR2 YSYEKL. The CDR3 totals 15 residues. CDR3 loop: CASSHLEGADYGYTF. The CDR3 region has the DNA TGCGCCAGCAGCCACCTCGAGGGGGCCGACTATGGCTACACCTTC.

The V and J genes are TRBV3-1 (or the pseudogene TRBV3-2) and TRBJ2-1; 7 bases map to TRBD1. Losses at the gene ends were 3 bases for V and 6 bases for J; bases not matched to a gene: 2. The CDR3 contains 13 residues. Germline CDR1 is LGHDT and CDR2 is YNNKEL (reference sequence). CDR3 bases: TGTGCCAGCAGCCAGGGACAGTCCAATGAGCAGTTCTTC. Its protein is CASSQGQSNEQFF.

As to this clone: The sample holds other DNA sequences that translate to the same CDR3. The chain employs TRBV27 and TRBJ2-1; D call uncertain. Trimming left V 5 bases short and J 3 bases short, with 2 bases between. CDR1 MNHEY and CDR2 SMNVEV come from the germline V gene (reference sequence). The length of the CDR3 is 11 residues. The CDR3, as DNA: TGTGCCAGCAGTCTCTACAATGAGCAGTTCTTC. Residues: CASSLYNEQFF.

The genes are TRBV1 and TRBJ2-3; the DNA was not compared with TRBD2, the D call given in the table. TRBV1 is a documented pseudogene. The CDR3 sequence is 18 residues long. DNA for the CDR3: TGCACCAGCAGCCAGGATCCGGGACTAGCGGTTGGGTGGGATACGCAGTATTTT. Its protein product is CTSSQDPGLAVGWDTQYF.